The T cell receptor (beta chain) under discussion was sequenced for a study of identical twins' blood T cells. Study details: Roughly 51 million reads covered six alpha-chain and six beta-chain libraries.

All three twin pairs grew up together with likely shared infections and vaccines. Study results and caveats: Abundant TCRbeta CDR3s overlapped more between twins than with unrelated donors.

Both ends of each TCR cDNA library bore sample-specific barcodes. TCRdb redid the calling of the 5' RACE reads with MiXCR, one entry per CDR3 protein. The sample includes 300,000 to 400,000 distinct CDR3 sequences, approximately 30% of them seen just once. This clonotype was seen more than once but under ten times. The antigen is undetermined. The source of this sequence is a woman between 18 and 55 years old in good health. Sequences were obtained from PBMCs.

DNA for the CDR3: TGTGCCAGCGGGTCCAGGCCCCAAGATACGCAGTATTTT. As protein: CASGSRPQDTQYF. The V call is TRBV11-3, the J call TRBJ2-3; D unresolved. The germline gives CDR1 SGHNT, CDR2 YENEEA. The V end was cut by 8 bases, the J end by 5 bases, with 14 bases between. The CDR3 runs to 13 residues.